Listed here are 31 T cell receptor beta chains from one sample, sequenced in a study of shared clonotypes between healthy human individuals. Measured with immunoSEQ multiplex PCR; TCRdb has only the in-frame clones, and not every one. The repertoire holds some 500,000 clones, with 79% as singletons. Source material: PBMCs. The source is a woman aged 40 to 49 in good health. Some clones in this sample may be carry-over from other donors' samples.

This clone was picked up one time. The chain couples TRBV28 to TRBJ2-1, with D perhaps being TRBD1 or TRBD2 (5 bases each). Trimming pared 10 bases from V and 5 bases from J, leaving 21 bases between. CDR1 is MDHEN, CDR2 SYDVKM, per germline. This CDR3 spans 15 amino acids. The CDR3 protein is CATLSRDQGHNEQFF. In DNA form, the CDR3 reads TGTGCCACCCTTTCTAGGGACCAAGGCCACAATGAGCAGTTCTTC.

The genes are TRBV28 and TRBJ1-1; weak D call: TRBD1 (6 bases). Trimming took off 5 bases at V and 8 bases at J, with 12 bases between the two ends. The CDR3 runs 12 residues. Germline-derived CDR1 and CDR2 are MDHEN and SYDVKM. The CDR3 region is CASSNPGQEAFF. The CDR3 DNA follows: TGTGCCAGCAGTAATCCGGGACAAGAAGCTTTCTTT.

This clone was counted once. The CDR3 loop is CASSLEGSLGINEQFF. The CDR3 DNA reads TGTGCCAGCAGCTTAGAGGGATCTTTAGGGATCAATGAGCAGTTCTTC. The gene calls are TRBV13 and TRBJ2-1, with no clear D. Between the trimmed V and J ends, which lost 1 base and 6 bases, there was a span of 16 bases. The V gene's germline CDR1 is PRHDT and CDR2 FYEKMQ (reference sequence). The CDR3 runs 16 residues.

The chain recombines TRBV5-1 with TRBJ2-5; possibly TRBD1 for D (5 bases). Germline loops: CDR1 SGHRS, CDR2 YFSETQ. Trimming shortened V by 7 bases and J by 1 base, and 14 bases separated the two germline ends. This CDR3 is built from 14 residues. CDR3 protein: CASGITGLQETQYF. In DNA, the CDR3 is TGCGCCAGCGGAATTACAGGCCTCCAAGAGACCCAGTACTTC.

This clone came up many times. For the CDR3, the DNA is TGTGCCAGCAGAGAACAGGGGTTGTACACTGAAGCTTTCTTT. Its protein is CASREQGLYTEAFF. The chain has TRBV6-5 and TRBJ1-1; 7 bases match TRBD1. The CDR3 extends over 14 amino acids. Germline trimming cut 6 bases from V and 3 bases from J; bases unmatched to any gene: 7. Germline loops: CDR1 MNHEY, CDR2 SVGAGI.

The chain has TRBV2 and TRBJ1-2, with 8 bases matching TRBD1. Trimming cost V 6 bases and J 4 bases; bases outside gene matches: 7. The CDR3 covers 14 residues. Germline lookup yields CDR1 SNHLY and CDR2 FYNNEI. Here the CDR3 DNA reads TGTGCCAGCAGGGCCGGACAGGGCGGCTATGGCTACACCTTC. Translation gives CASRAGQGGYGYTF.

This chain's CDR3 is CASSSRTGAYEQYF. The CDR3 coding sequence is TGCGCCAGCAGCTCCCGGACCGGTGCCTACGAGCAGTACTTC. The chain combines TRBV4-1 with TRBJ2-7; no definite D call. The V gene lost 5 bases and the J gene lost 2 bases, with 13 bases spanning the gap. Germline V gene sequence: CDR1 MGHRA, CDR2 YSYEKL. This CDR3 region has 14 residues.

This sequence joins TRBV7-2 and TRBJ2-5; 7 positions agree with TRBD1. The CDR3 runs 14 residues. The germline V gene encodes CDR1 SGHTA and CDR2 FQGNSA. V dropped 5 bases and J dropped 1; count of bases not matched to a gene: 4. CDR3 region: CASSRTGLQETQYF. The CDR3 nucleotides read TGTGCCAGCAGCCGGACAGGTCTCCAAGAGACCCAGTACTTC.

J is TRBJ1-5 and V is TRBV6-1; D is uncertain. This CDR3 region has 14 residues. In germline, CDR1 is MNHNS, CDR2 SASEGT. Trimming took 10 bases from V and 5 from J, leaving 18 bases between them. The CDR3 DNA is TGTGCCACCTCGGTGGGTCGGAGTGATCAGCCCCAGCATTTT. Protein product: CATSVGRSDQPQHF.

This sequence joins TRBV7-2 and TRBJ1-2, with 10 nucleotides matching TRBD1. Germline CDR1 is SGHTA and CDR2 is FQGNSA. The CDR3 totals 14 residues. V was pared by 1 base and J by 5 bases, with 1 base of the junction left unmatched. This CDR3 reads CASSLGGQGYGYTF. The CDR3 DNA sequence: TGTGCCAGCAGCTTAGGGGGACAGGGGTATGGCTACACCTTC.

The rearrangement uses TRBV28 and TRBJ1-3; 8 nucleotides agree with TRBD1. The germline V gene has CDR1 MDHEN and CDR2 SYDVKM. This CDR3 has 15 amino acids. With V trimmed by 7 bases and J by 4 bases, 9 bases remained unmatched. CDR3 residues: CASNTAGTGGNTIYF. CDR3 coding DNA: TGTGCCAGCAACACCGCTGGGACAGGCGGAAACACCATATATTTT.

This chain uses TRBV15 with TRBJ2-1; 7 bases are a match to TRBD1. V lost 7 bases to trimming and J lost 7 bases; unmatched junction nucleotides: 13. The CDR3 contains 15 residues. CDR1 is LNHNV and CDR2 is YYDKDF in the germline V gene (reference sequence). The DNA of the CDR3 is TGTGCCACCAAGCAGGGGGTGTTCGTACAAAATGAGCAGTTCTTC. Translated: CATKQGVFVQNEQFF.

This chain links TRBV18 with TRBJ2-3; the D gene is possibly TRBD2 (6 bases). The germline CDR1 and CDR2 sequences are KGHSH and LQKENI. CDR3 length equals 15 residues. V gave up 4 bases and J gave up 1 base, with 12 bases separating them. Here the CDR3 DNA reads TGTGCCAGCTCACAGGACTATAGGGGCACAGATACGCAGTATTTT. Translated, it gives CASSQDYRGTDTQYF.

The CDR3 spells CASSVMSSTGELFF. DNA for the CDR3: TGTGCCAGCAGTGTTATGTCGTCGACCGGGGAGCTGTTTTTT. The chain recombines TRBV2 with TRBJ2-2; the D is unclear. Trimming pared 4 bases from V and 5 bases from J, leaving 11 bases between. This CDR3 spans 14 amino acids. Germline V gene data show CDR1 as SNHLY and CDR2 as FYNNEI.

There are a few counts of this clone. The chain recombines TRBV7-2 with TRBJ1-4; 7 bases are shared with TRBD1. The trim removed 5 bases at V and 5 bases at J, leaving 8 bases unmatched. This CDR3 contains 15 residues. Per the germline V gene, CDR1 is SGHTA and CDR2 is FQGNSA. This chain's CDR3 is CASSRTGQSNEKLFF. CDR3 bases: TGTGCCAGCAGCCGAACGGGACAGTCAAATGAAAAACTGTTTTTT.

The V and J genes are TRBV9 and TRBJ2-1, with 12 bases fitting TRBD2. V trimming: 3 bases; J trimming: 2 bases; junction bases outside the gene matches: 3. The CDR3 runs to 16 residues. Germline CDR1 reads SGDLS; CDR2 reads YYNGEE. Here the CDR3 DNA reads TGTGCCAGCAGCGCCCGGACTAGCGGGGCCTACAATGAGCAGTTCTTC. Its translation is CASSARTSGAYNEQFF.

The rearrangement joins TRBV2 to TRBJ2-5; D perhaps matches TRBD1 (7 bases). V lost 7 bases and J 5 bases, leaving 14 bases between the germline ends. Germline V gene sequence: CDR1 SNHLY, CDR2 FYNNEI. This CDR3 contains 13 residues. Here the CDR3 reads CASNQGGWETQYF. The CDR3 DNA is TGTGCCAGCAATCAGGGGGGCTGGGAGACCCAGTACTTC. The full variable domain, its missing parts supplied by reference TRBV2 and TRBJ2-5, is EPEVTQTPSHQVTQMGQEVILRCVPISNHLYFYWYRQILGQKVEFLVSFYNNEISEKSEIFDDQFSVERPDGSNFTLKIRSTKLEDSAMYFCASNQGGWETQYFGPGTRLLVL.

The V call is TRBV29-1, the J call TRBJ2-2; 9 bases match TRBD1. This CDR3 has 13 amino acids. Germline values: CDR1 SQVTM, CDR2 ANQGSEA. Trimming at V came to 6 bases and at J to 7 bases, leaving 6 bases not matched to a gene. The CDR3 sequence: CSVEDRGYGELFF. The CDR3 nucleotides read TGCAGCGTAGAGGACAGGGGTTACGGGGAGCTGTTTTTT.

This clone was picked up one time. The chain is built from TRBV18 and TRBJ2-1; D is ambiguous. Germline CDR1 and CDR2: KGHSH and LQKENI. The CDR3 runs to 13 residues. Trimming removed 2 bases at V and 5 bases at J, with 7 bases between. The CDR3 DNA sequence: TGTGCCAGCTCACCAGGTAGGAACAATGAGCAGTTCTTC. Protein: CASSPGRNNEQFF.

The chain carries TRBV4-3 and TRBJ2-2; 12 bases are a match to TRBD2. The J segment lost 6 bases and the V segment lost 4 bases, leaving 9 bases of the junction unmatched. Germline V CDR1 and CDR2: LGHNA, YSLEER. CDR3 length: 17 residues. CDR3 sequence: CASSRRLAGDGSGELFF. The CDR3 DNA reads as TGCGCCAGCAGCCGCCGACTAGCGGGAGATGGGTCCGGGGAGCTGTTTTTT.

This CDR3 reads CASRGLAGAGDTQYF. The CDR3 DNA follows: TGTGCCAGCAGGGGACTAGCGGGAGCGGGAGATACGCAGTATTTT. This sequence joins TRBV7-2 and TRBJ2-3, with TRBD2 matching 14 bases. CDR3 length equals 15 residues. Trimming cost V 6 bases and J 5 bases; bases outside gene matches: 4. From germline, CDR1 is SGHTA and CDR2 FQGNSA. Complete variable domain (other parts from reference TRBV7-2 and TRBJ2-3): GAGVSQSPSNKVTEKGKDVELRCDPISGHTALYWYRQSLGQGLEFLIYFQGNSAPDKSGLPSDRFSAERTGGSVSTLTIQRTQQEDSAVYLCASRGLAGAGDTQYFGPGTRLTVL.

In DNA form, the CDR3 reads TGTGCCAGCAGTTCAGTATGGCTCACAGATACGCAGTATTTT. Translated, it gives CASSSVWLTDTQYF. The rearrangement joins TRBV27 to TRBJ2-3; D is undetermined. The CDR3 is made up of 14 amino acids. Germline CDR1 MNHEY, CDR2 SMNVEV (reference sequence). V dropped 4 bases and J dropped 2 bases, with 10 bases sitting between them.

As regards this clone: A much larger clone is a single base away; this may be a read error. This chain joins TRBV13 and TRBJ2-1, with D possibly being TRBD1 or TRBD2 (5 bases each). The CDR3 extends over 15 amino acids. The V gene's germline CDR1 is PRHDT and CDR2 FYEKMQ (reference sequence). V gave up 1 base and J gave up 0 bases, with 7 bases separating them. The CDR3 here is CASSLAGSSYNEQFF. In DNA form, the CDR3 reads TGTGCCAGCAGCTTAGCAGGGAGCTCCTACAATGAGCAGTTCTTC.

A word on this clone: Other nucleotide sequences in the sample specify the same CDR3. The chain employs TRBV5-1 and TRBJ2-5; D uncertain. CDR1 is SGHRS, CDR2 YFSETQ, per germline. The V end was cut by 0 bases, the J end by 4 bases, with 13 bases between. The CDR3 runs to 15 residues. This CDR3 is CASSLAATLRETQYF. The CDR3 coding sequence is TGCGCCAGCAGCTTGGCCGCGACATTGCGAGAGACCCAGTACTTC.

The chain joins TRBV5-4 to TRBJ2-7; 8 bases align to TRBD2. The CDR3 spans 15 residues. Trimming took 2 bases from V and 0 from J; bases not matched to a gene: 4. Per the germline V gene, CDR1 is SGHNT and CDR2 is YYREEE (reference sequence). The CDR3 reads CASSFGAGVSYEQYF. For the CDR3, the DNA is TGTGCCAGCAGCTTCGGAGCGGGAGTCTCCTACGAGCAGTACTTC.

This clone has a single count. The CDR3 spells CASSQGQDNSGANVLTF. CDR3 sequence (DNA): TGTGCCAGCAGCCAAGGTCAGGATAACTCTGGGGCCAACGTCCTGACTTTC. The chain carries TRBV4-2 and TRBJ2-6; D gene uncertain. The V end lost 1 base, the J end lost 0 bases, and 10 bases lay between the germline ends. The CDR3 contains 17 residues. Germline values: CDR1 LGHNA, CDR2 YNFKEQ.

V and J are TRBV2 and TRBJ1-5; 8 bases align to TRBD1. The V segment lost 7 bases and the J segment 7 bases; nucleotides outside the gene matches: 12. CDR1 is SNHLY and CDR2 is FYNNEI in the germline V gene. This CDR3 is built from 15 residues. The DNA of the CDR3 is TGTGCCAGCAAATCGGACCCAGGGGGCGGGCAGCCCCAGCATTTT. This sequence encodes CASKSDPGGGQPQHF.

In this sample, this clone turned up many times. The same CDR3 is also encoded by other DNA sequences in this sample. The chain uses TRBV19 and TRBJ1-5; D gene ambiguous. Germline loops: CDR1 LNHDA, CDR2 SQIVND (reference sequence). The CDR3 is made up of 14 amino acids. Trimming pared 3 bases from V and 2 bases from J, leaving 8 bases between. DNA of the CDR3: TGTGCCAGTAGTATTCGGGGTGGCAATCAGCCCCAGCATTTT. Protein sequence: CASSIRGGNQPQHF.

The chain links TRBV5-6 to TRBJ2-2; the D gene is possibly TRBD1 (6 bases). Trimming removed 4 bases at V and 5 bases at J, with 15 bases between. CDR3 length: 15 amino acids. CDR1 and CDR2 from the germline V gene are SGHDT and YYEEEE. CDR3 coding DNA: TGTGCCAGCAGCCCTTACAGGGTTTATACCGGGGAGCTGTTTTTT. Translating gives CASSPYRVYTGELFF.

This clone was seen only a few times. CDR3 region: CASSSTRQGGNQPQHF. The CDR3 coding sequence is TGTGCCAGCAGTTCCACCCGACAGGGGGGCAATCAGCCCCAGCATTTT. The chain links TRBV28 to TRBJ1-5, with 9 bases identical to TRBD1. In germline, CDR1 is MDHEN, CDR2 SYDVKM. V lost 4 bases to trimming and J lost 2 bases; unmatched junction nucleotides: 6. The CDR3 totals 16 residues.

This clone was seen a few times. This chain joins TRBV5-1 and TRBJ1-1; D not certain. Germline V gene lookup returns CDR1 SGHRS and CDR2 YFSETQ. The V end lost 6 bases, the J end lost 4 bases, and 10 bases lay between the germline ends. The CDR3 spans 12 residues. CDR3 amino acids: CASIGSGTEAFF. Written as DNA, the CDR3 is TGCGCCAGCATAGGGAGTGGCACTGAAGCTTTCTTT.